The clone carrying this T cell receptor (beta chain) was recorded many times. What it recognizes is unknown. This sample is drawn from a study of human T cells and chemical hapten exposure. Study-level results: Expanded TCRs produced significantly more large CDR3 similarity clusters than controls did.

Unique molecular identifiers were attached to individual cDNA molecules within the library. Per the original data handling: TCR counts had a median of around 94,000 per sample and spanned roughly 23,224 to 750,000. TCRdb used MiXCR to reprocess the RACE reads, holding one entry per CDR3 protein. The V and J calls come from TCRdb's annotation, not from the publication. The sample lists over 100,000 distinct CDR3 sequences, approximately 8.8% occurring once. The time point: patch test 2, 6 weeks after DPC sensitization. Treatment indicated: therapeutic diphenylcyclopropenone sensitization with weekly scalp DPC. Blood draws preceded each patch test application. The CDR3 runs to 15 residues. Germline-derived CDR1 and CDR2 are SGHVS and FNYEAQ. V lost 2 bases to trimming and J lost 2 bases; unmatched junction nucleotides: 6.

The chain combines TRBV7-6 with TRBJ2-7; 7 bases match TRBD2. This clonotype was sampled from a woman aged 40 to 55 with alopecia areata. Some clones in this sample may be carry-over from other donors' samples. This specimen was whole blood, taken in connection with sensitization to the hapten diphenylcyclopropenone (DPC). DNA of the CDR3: TGTGCCAGCAGCTTAAGAGCGGGGCATACCTACGAGCAGTACTTC. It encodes CASSLRAGHTYEQYF.